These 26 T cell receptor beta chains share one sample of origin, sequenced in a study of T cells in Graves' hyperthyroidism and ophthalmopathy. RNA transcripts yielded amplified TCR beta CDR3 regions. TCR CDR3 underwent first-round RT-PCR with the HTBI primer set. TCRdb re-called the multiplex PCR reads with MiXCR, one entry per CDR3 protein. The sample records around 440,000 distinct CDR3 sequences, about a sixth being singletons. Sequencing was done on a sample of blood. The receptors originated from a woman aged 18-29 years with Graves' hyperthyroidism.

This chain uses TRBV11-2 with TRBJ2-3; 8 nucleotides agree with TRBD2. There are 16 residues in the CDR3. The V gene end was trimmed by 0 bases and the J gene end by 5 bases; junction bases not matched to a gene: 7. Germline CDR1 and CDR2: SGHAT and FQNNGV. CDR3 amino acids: CASSLDGAGEVDTQYF. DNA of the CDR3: TGTGCCAGCAGCTTAGATGGAGCGGGAGAGGTAGATACGCAGTATTTT.

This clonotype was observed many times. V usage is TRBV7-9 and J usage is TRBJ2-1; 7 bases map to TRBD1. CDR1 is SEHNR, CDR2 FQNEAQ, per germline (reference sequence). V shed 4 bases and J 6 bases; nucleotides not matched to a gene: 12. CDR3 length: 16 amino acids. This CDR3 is CASSSLFGTEINEQFF. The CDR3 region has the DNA TGTGCCAGCAGCTCCCTCTTTGGGACAGAGATCAATGAGCAGTTCTTC.

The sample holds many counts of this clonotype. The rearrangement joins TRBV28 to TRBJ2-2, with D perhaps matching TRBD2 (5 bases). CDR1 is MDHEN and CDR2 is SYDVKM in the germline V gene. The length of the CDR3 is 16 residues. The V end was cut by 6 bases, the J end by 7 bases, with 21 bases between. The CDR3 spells CASSHAGEGPSGELFF. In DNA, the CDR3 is TGTGCCAGCAGCCACGCCGGGGAAGGGCCCAGCGGGGAGCTGTTTTTT.

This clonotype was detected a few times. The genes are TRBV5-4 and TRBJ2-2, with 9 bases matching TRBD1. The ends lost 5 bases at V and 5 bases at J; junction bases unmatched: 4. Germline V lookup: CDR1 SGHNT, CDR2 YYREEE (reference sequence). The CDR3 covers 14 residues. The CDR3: CASRAGTGTGELFF. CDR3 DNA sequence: TGTGCCAGCAGGGCCGGGACAGGGACCGGGGAGCTGTTTTTT.

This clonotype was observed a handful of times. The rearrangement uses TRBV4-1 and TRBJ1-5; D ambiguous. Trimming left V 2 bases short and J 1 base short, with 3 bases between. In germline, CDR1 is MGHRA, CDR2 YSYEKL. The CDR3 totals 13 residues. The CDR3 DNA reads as TGCGCCAGCAGCCAATTCAGCAATCAGCCCCAGCATTTT. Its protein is CASSQFSNQPQHF.

CDR3 sequence: CASSPPASVSYEQYF. The CDR3, as DNA: TGTGCCAGCTCACCACCTGCCAGCGTTTCCTACGAGCAGTACTTC. This sequence joins TRBV18 and TRBJ2-7; D gene ambiguous. V lost 0 bases and J 1 base, leaving 10 bases between the germline ends. The length of the CDR3 is 15 residues. Germline CDR1 is KGHSH and CDR2 is LQKENI.

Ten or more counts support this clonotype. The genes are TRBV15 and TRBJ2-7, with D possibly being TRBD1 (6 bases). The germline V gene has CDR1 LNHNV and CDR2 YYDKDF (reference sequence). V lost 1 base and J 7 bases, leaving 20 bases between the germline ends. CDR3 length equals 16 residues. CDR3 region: CATSRGLGQGSREQYF. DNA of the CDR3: TGTGCCACCAGCAGAGGATTGGGGCAGGGGAGTCGGGAGCAGTACTTC.

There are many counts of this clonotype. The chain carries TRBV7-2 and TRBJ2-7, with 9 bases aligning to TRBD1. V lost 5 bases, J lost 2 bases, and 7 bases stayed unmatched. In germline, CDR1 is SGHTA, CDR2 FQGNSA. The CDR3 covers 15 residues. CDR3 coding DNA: TGTGCCAGCAGCCGCGGGACAGGGAAAACCTACGAGCAGTACTTC. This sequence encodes CASSRGTGKTYEQYF.

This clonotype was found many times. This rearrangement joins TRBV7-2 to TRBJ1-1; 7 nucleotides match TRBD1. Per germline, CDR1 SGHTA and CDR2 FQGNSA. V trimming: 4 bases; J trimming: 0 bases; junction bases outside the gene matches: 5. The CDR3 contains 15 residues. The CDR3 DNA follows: TGTGCCAGCAGCTCACAGGACAGGATGAACACTGAAGCTTTCTTT. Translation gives CASSSQDRMNTEAFF.

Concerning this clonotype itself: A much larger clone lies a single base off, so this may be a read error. CDR3 sequence reads: CASSVGPAGRNEQFF. The CDR3 nucleotides are TGTGCCAGCAGCGTAGGACCAGCGGGAAGGAATGAGCAGTTCTTC. This sequence joins TRBV9 and TRBJ2-1; 7 bases fit TRBD2. Germline V CDR1 and CDR2: SGDLS, YYNGEE. V trimming: 0 bases; J trimming: 7 bases; junction bases outside the gene matches: 7. CDR3 size: 15 residues.

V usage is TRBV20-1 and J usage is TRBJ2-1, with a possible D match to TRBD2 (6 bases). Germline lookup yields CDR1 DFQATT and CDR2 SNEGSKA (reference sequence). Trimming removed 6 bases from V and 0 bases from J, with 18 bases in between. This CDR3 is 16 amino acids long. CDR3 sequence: CSANNWDSSSYNEQFF. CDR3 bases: TGCAGTGCAAACAACTGGGACTCGAGCTCCTACAATGAGCAGTTCTTC.

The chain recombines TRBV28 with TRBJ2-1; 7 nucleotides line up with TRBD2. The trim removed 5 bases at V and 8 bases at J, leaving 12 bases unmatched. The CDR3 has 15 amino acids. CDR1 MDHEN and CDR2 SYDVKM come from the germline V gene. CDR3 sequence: CASSGWTRNYYEQFF. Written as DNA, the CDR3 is TGTGCCAGCAGTGGTTGGACTAGAAATTACTATGAGCAGTTCTTC. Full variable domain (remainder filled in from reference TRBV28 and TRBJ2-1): DVKVTQSSRYLVKRTGEKVFLECVQDMDHENMFWYRQDPGLGLRLIYFSYDVKMKEKGDIPEGYSVSREKKERFSLILESASTNQTSMYLCASSGWTRNYYEQFFGPGTRLTVL.

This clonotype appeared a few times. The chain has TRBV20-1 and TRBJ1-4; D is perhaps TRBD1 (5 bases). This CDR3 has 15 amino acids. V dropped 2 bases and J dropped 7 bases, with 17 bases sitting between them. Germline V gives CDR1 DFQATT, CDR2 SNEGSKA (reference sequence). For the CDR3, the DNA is TGCAGTGCTAGACCCGCCGCGGGGGAGAGTGAAAAACTGTTTTTT. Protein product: CSARPAAGESEKLFF.

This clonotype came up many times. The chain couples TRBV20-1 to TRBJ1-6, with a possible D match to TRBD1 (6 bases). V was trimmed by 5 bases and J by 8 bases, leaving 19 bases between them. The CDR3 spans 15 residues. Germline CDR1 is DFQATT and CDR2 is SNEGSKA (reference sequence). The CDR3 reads CSAGTPTGSDSPLHF. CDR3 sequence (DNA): TGCAGTGCTGGGACACCTACAGGGTCAGATTCACCCCTCCACTTT.

The CDR3 nucleotides read TGTGCCAGCAGCCAGGCCGGGACAGGGATGTACGAGCAGTACTTC. Encoded protein: CASSQAGTGMYEQYF. The chain has TRBV14 and TRBJ2-7; 9 positions agree with TRBD1. Germline loops: CDR1 SGHDN, CDR2 FVKESK. The junction had 7 bases not matched to a gene; V was cut back by 3 bases and J by 4 bases. The CDR3 contains 15 residues.

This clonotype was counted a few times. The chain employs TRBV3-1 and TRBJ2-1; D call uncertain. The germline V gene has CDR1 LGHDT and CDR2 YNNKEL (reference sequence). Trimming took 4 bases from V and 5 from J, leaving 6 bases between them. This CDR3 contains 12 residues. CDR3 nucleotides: TGTGCCAGCAGCCCCAGGAACAATGAGCAGTTCTTC. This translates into CASSPRNNEQFF.

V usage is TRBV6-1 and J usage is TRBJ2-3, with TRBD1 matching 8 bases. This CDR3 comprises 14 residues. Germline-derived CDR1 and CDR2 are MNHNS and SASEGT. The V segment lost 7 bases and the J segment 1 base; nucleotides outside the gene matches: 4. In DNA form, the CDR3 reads TGTGCCAGCACCCCGGACAGGGGCACAGATACGCAGTATTTT. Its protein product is CASTPDRGTDTQYF.

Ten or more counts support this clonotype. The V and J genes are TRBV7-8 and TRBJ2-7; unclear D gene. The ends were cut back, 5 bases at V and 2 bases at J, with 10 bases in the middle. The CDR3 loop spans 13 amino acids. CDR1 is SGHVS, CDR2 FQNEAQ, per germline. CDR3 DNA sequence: TGTGCCAGCAGCCGGCACGGGCCCTACGAGCAGTACTTC. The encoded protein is CASSRHGPYEQYF.

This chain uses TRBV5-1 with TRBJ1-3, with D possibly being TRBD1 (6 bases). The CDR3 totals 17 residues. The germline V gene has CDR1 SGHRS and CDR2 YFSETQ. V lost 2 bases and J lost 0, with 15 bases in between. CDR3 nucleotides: TGCGCCAGCAGCTTTAACTTGGACAGCAACTCTGGAAACACCATATATTTT. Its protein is CASSFNLDSNSGNTIYF.

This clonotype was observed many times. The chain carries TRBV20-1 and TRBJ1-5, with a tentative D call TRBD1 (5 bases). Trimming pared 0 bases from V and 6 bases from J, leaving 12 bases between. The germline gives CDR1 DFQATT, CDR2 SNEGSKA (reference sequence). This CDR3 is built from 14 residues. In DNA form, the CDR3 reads TGCAGTGCTAGAGATGCAGAGGGGTTTCAGCCCCAGCATTTT. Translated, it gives CSARDAEGFQPQHF.

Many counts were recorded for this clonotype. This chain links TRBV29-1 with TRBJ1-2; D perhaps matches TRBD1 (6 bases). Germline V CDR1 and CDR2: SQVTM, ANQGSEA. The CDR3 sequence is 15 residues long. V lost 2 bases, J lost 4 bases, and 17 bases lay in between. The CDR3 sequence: CSVESLGAYGYGYTF. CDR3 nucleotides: TGCAGCGTTGAAAGTCTGGGGGCGTATGGCTATGGCTACACCTTC. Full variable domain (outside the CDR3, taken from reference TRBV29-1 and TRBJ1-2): SAVISQKPSRDICQRGTSLTIQCQVDSQVTMMFWYRQQPGQSLTLIATANQGSEATYESGFVIDKFPISRPNLTFSTLTVSNMSPEDSSIYLCSVESLGAYGYGYTFGSGTRLTVV.

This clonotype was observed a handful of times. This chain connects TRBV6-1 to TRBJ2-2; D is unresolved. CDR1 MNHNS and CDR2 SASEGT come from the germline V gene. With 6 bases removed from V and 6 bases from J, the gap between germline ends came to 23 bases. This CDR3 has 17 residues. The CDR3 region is CASSPLQPARVPGELFF. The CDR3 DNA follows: TGTGCCAGCAGCCCCTTACAGCCAGCTAGGGTTCCCGGGGAGCTGTTTTTT.

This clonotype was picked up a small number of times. The CDR3 DNA is TGTGCCAGTACAACAGGGGGCTCCTACGAGCAGTACTTC. Its protein product is CASTTGGSYEQYF. This chain joins TRBV6-1 and TRBJ2-7; 8 nucleotides align to TRBD1. Per germline, CDR1 MNHNS and CDR2 SASEGT. After removal of 9 bases from V and 0 bases from J, the junction contained 4 bases not matched to a gene. The CDR3 covers 13 residues.

The CDR3 reads CASTSGTSGRATGQYF. Here the CDR3 DNA reads TGTGCCAGCACCTCCGGGACTAGCGGGAGGGCCACCGGGCAGTACTTC. The chain combines TRBV6-2 or TRBV6-3 with TRBJ2-7, with 16 nucleotides matching TRBD2. CDR3 length equals 16 residues. J gave up 9 bases and V 7 bases, and 12 bases lay outside the gene matches. CDR1 and CDR2 (germline): MNHEY, SVGEGT.

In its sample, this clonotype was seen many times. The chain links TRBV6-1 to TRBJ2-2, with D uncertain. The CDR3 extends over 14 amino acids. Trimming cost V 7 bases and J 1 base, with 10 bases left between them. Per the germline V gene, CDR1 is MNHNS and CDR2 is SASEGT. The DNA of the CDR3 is TGTGCCAGCACCCCCAGAGGGAACACCGGGGAGCTGTTTTTT. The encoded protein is CASTPRGNTGELFF.

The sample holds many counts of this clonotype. The DNA for the CDR3 is TGCAGTGCTTATCAGGGGGCCTCAGGCAATCAGCCCCAGCATTTT. Residues: CSAYQGASGNQPQHF. The chain carries TRBV20-1 and TRBJ1-5, with 8 bases lining up with TRBD1. The CDR3 runs 15 residues. Germline CDR1 DFQATT, CDR2 SNEGSKA (reference sequence). J gave up 2 bases and V 5 bases, and 8 bases lay outside the gene matches.